The rows below give T cell receptor beta chains drawn from one sample of a study of blood T cell repertoires in COVID-19. Clones were read by immunoSEQ multiplex PCR, and TCRdb kept only the in-frame ones, dropping some. Among tens of thousands of clones listed, around 86% were seen once. The sample comprised peripheral blood. These receptor sequences come from a man in his sixties with COVID-19, enrolled during active disease. Each CDR3 is given with its conserved first and last residue. The D gene is left open where the match is weak.

d_call	j_call	v_call	cdr3_aa	cdr3_nt
TRBD1	TRBJ2-2	TRBV30	CAWTGTGAGELFF	TGTGCCTGGACCGGGACAGGGGCCGGGGAGCTGTTTTTT
-	TRBJ2-2	TRBV7-3	CASSLTGADLTAGELFF	TGTGCCAGCAGCTTAACGGGGGCGGACCTGACGGCCGGGGAGCTGTTTTTT
TRBD1	TRBJ1-5	TRBV12-5	CASGPPGQGHQPQHF	TGTGCTAGTGGTCCCCCGGGACAGGGACATCAGCCCCAGCATTTT
-	TRBJ2-1	TRBV30	CAWDYATSLGNEQFF	TGTGCCTGGGACTACGCTACTTCCCTCGGCAATGAGCAGTTCTTC
TRBD1	TRBJ1-1	TRBV18	CASPLLKGQGTKNTEAFF	TGTGCCAGCCCTCTTCTTAAGGGACAGGGGACGAAGAACACTGAAGCTTTCTTT
-	TRBJ1-1	TRBV5-1	CASSPRQNTEAFF	TGCGCCAGCAGTCCCAGACAGAACACTGAAGCTTTCTTT
-	TRBJ2-5	TRBV9	CASSIGLVQETQYF	TGTGCCAGCAGCATTGGACTGGTACAAGAGACCCAGTACTTC
TRBD1	TRBJ2-7	TRBV7-6	CASSTGQGSYEQYF	TGTGCCAGCAGCACCGGACAGGGCTCCTACGAGCAGTACTTC
TRBD1	TRBJ2-7	TRBV29-1	CSVEEPGQAYEQYF	TGCAGCGTTGAGGAACCGGGACAGGCCTACGAGCAGTACTTC
TRBD1	TRBJ1-5	TRBV7-2	CASSLYWTGGQPQHF	TGTGCCAGCAGCTTATATTGGACAGGGGGGCAGCCCCAGCATTTT
TRBD2	TRBJ2-7	TRBV28	CASSSGLAGQYF	TGTGCCAGCAGTTCGGGACTAGCGGGACAGTACTTC